One TCR beta chain is described in this entry. Trimming removed 4 bases at V and 6 bases at J, with 13 bases between. Germline V gene lookup returns CDR1 MNHEY and CDR2 SMNVEV (reference sequence). The CDR3 extends over 14 amino acids. These data belong to a study of response to subunit inactivated influenza vaccine. Each CDR3 protein gets one entry after TCRdb re-called the RT-PCR reads with MiXCR. The data show about 500,000 distinct CDR3 sequences, with 13% seen just once and less than 15% held by the top ten. This receptor was taken from a man in his forties or fifties who received an inactivated influenza vaccine. The V and J genes are TRBV27 and TRBJ1-5; D unresolved. Sequencing was performed on PBMCs from blood, taken 45 days after vaccination. CDR3: CASSSSEGLQPQHF. The CDR3, as DNA: TGTGCCAGCAGTTCATCGGAGGGTCTTCAGCCCCAGCATTTT.